One sample yielded the 15 T cell receptor beta chains listed below, sequenced in a study of blood T cell repertoires in COVID-19 (dated by TCRdb to the early 2020s). Library creation used the immunoSEQ multiplex PCR assay. TCRdb retrieved this table from immuneACCESS and kept in-frame rearrangements only. Not all clones are present; in checked studies, unresolved V genes account for under half, and no reason is known for the remainder. For this sample there are 350,000 to 450,000 clones; 85% appear just once. The ten top clones hold 3.5% to 4% of the sample. The sequenced sample was peripheral blood. The receptor set was obtained from a woman between 18 and 29 years old with acute or convalescent COVID-19.

This clone occurred once. This chain connects TRBV10-2 to TRBJ2-2, with 9 bases matching TRBD2. After removal of 5 bases from V and 5 bases from J, the junction contained 9 bases not matched to a gene. Germline V gene lookup returns CDR1 WSHSY and CDR2 SAAADI. The CDR3 has 16 amino acids. The CDR3 sequence: CASSSIAGAYTGELFF. In DNA, the CDR3 is TGCGCCAGCAGTTCCATAGCGGGGGCCTATACCGGGGAGCTGTTTTTT.

This clone was counted at least ten times. The J gene is TRBJ2-2, the V gene TRBV3-1 (or the pseudogene TRBV3-2); 9 nucleotides match TRBD1. After removal of 4 bases from V and 4 bases from J, the junction contained 4 bases not matched to a gene. This CDR3 spans 15 amino acids. Germline values: CDR1 LGHDT, CDR2 YNNKEL (reference sequence). CDR3 loop: CASSPQGAITGELFF. DNA for the CDR3: TGTGCCAGCAGCCCACAGGGGGCGATCACCGGGGAGCTGTTTTTT.

The V call is TRBV19, the J call TRBJ2-2; D unclear. The V and J ends lost 6 bases and 6 bases respectively, with 8 bases between them. From germline, CDR1 is LNHDA and CDR2 SQIVND (reference sequence). CDR3 size: 12 residues. CDR3 sequence (DNA): TGTGCCAGTAGGGTGACTGCCGGGGAGCTGTTTTTT. Translated: CASRVTAGELFF.

This chain connects TRBV4-1 to TRBJ2-2, with D tentatively TRBD1 (6 bases). Germline CDR1 and CDR2: MGHRA and YSYEKL. CDR3 length equals 14 residues. V gave up 8 bases and J gave up 5 bases, with 15 bases separating them. CDR3 in amino acids: CASRETGGTGELFF. CDR3 DNA sequence: TGCGCCAGCCGAGAGACAGGCGGGACCGGGGAGCTGTTTTTT.

The chain is built from TRBV23-1 and TRBJ1-1; no reliable D call. TRBV23-1 is flagged as an ORF with uncertain function. V lost 7 bases, J lost 2 bases, and 17 bases lay in between. The CDR3 spans 15 residues. CDR3 sequence (DNA): TGCGCCAGCAACCGGGAAACTGGATATAACACTGAAGCTTTCTTT. It is translated as CASNRETGYNTEAFF.

There are a few counts of this clone. The rearrangement joins TRBV27 to TRBJ1-2; a possible D gene is TRBD1 (6 bases). Germline V gene sequence: CDR1 MNHEY, CDR2 SMNVEV (reference sequence). The V and J ends lost 5 bases and 4 bases respectively, with 14 bases between them. The CDR3 totals 14 residues. In DNA form, the CDR3 reads TGTGCCAGCAGTCCCAGGGGAACCCTCTATGGCTACACCTTC. It encodes CASSPRGTLYGYTF.

The chain has TRBV2 and TRBJ2-3, with 9 bases aligning to TRBD2. V lost 5 bases, J lost 3 bases, and 6 bases stayed unmatched. Per the germline V gene, CDR1 is SNHLY and CDR2 is FYNNEI. This CDR3 is built from 15 residues. The CDR3, as DNA: TGTGCCAGCAGTTCAAGCGGGAGGATGACAGATACGCAGTATTTT. It translates to CASSSSGRMTDTQYF.

The rearrangement joins TRBV19 to TRBJ1-2; D is uncertain. Germline CDR1 LNHDA, CDR2 SQIVND (reference sequence). V lost 6 bases, J lost 3 bases, and 8 bases lay in between. The CDR3 loop spans 12 amino acids. CDR3 in amino acids: CASREGDYGYTF. The CDR3 DNA reads as TGTGCCAGTAGGGAAGGAGACTATGGCTACACCTTC.

This clone was seen a few times. This chain uses TRBV6-5 with TRBJ1-6; no clear D gene. CDR3 length: 12 amino acids. Germline V gene sequence: CDR1 MNHEY, CDR2 SVGAGI. Trimming left V 7 bases short and J 3 bases short, with 4 bases between. The CDR3 DNA follows: TGTGCCAGCATGAGCTATAATTCACCCCTCCACTTT. Translating gives CASMSYNSPLHF.

V and J are TRBV9 and TRBJ2-7; 11 nucleotides agree with TRBD2. The germline CDR1 and CDR2 sequences are SGDLS and YYNGEE. This CDR3 region has 16 residues. J lost 2 bases, V lost 5 bases, and 9 bases had no gene match. The CDR3 coding sequence is TGTGCCAGCAGTCCCCAGGGACTAGCGGCTGCCTACGAGCAGTACTTC. The encoded protein is CASSPQGLAAAYEQYF.

The rearrangement links TRBV4-2 to TRBJ1-2; 10 bases match TRBD1. The V gene's germline CDR1 is LGHNA and CDR2 YNFKEQ. This CDR3 is 16 amino acids long. V lost 2 bases, J lost 2 bases, and 5 bases stayed unmatched. Written as DNA, the CDR3 is TGTGCCAGCAGCCAACAGGTGGGACAGGGGAACTATGGCTACACCTTC. As protein: CASSQQVGQGNYGYTF.

This clone has a single count. This sequence joins TRBV11-2 and TRBJ2-3, with 12 bases lining up with TRBD1. The CDR3 sequence is 18 residues long. The J segment lost 0 bases and the V segment lost 7 bases, leaving 11 bases of the junction unmatched. CDR1 and CDR2 from the germline V gene are SGHAT and FQNNGV. The CDR3 sequence: CASTLRGGTGGSTDTQYF. Written as DNA, the CDR3 is TGTGCCAGCACCCTTAGAGGGGGGACAGGGGGCAGCACAGATACGCAGTATTTT.

The chain carries TRBV29-1 and TRBJ2-7; TRBD2 agrees at 10 bases. Germline CDR1 is SQVTM and CDR2 is ANQGSEA. V shed 7 bases and J 3 bases; nucleotides not matched to a gene: 6. This CDR3 is built from 13 residues. CDR3 sequence (DNA): TGCAGCGCCAAACTAGCGGGAAGCTACGAGCAGTACTTC. This encodes CSAKLAGSYEQYF.

This clone was found once. The genes are TRBV10-1 and TRBJ1-5; 12 bases fit TRBD1. Trimming removed 5 bases from V and 2 bases from J; junction bases left unmatched: 16. The CDR3 extends over 20 amino acids. CDR1 and CDR2 (germline): WNHNN, SYGVQD (reference sequence). The CDR3 sequence is CASSQKVGQGAPGGNQPQHF. The CDR3 DNA reads as TGCGCCAGCAGTCAAAAGGTGGGACAGGGGGCGCCGGGCGGCAATCAGCCCCAGCATTTT.

The chain employs TRBV5-1 and TRBJ2-1; possibly TRBD2 for D (5 bases). Between the trimmed V and J ends, which lost 6 bases and 0 bases, there was a span of 16 bases. Per the germline V gene, CDR1 is SGHRS and CDR2 is YFSETQ. CDR3 size: 16 residues. The CDR3 DNA sequence: TGCGCCAGCACCGGACGAGGACTGAGCTCCTACAATGAGCAGTTCTTC. Its translation is CASTGRGLSSYNEQFF.